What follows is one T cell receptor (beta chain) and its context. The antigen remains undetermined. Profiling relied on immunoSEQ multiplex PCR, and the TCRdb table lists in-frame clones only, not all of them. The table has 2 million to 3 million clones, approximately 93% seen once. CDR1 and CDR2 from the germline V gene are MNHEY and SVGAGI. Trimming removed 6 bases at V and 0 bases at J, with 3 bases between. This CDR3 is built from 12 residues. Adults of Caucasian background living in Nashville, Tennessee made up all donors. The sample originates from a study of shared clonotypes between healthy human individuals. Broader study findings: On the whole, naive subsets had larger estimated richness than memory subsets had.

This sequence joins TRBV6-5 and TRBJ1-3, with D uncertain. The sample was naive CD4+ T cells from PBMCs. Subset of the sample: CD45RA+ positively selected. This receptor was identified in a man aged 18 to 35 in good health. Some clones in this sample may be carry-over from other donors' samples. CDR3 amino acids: CASRDSGNTIYF. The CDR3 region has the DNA TGTGCCAGCAGGGACTCTGGAAACACCATATATTTT.